This TCR beta chain was retrieved from a study of shared T cell receptors in the human thymus. This clone has only a few counts. The CDR3 has 14 residues. The V gene's germline CDR1 is SEHNR and CDR2 FQNEAQ (reference sequence). Unmatched junction bases numbered 3, after V lost 4 bases and J lost 4 bases. Profiled with immunoSEQ multiplex PCR; TCRdb holds only in-frame clones, not every one. The top ten hold roughly 0.0097% of the sample, which has about 660,000 clones, 70% to 90% seen once. This same sample was also part of a study on human thymus T cells. That source notes: Corrective cardiac operations yielded the resected thymus tissue. V and J genes seemed to be used with bias in thymic and blood repertoires. Related research reported highly overlapping thymic repertoires among unrelated individuals.

The chain carries TRBV7-9 and TRBJ2-7; 11 bases are shared with TRBD2. The receptor's source is a boy younger than two with a congenital heart defect. The sequencing sample was made of thymocytes. In nucleotides, the CDR3 is TGTGCCAGCAGCTCGGGACTAGCGGTGTACGAGCAGTACTTC. Amino acids: CASSSGLAVYEQYF.